This entry features one T cell receptor (beta chain) sequence. Its specificity is not known. Trimming pared 3 bases from V and 4 bases from J, leaving 11 bases between. CDR1 KGHDR and CDR2 SFDVKD come from the germline V gene. This CDR3 comprises 14 residues. The sample comes from a study of T cell responses to AZD1222 COVID-19 vaccine. Study conclusions and caveats: Baseline serology detected seropositivity in only six AZD1222 recipients.

Measured with immunoSEQ multiplex PCR; TCRdb has only the in-frame clones, and not every one. The sample has some 130,000 clones; around 85% are singletons. The TCR sequence derives from an adult in good health. The gene calls are TRBV24-1 and TRBJ1-2, with a weak D call TRBD1 (6 bases). The source was peripheral blood, collected on day 0 of AZD1222 vaccination. The CDR3 region is CATSDEGESYGYTF. The CDR3 nucleotides read TGTGCCACCAGTGATGAGGGGGAATCCTATGGCTACACCTTC.